This passage covers 5 T cell receptor beta chains from one sample sequenced in a study of T cell clonality in common variable immunodeficiency. Repertoires were generated with immunoSEQ multiplex PCR, while TCRdb's copy carries only in-frame clones and drops some. The profile covers fewer than 60,000 clones, none occurring a single time. Material for sequencing was peripheral blood mononuclear cells. The receptors come from a person aged 18 to 75 in good health.

Ten or more counts support this clone. Coverage ceases 3 residues before the CDR3 finishes, and the germline J gene fills in the end. The gene calls are TRBV7-8 and TRBJ2-7; TRBD2 matches 10 bases. This CDR3 is 16 amino acids long. V shed 7 bases and J 4 bases; nucleotides not matched to a gene: 13. Germline CDR1 SGHVS, CDR2 FQNEAQ. The covered CDR3 bases are TGTGCCAGCACCGCCGGGGTTGGACTAGCGGCATACGAG. It specifies CASTAGVGLAAYE. The entire CDR3 reads CASTAGVGLAAYEQYF.

Many counts were recorded for this clone. The CDR3 end is not reached by the read, which stops 3 residues before it; the germline J gene fills it in. The J gene is TRBJ1-1, the V gene TRBV18; a weak D match, TRBD1 (6 bases). In germline, CDR1 is KGHSH, CDR2 LQKENI. Trimming shortened V by 6 bases and J by 5 bases, and 13 bases separated the two germline ends. The CDR3 consists of 13 residues. Partial CDR3 DNA: TGTGCCAGCTCGTCGACAGGAGGGACTGAA. It yields the protein CASSSTGGTE. The whole CDR3 is CASSSTGGTEAFF.

At least ten counts were recorded for this clone. The missing CDR3 end, 3 residues past where the read stops, is filled in from the germline J gene. The chain joins TRBV7-6 to TRBJ2-7, with TRBD2 matching over 13 bases. Trimming took 5 bases from V and 3 from J; bases not matched to a gene: 10. CDR1 SGHVS and CDR2 FNYEAQ come from the germline V gene. CDR3 length: 17 residues. The CDR3 is CASSPGLAGVFVYEQYF. The DNA read from the CDR3 is TGTGCCAGCAGCCCCGGACTAGCGGGAGTTTTCGTCTACGAG. The complete variable domain, with remaining parts taken from reference TRBV7-6 and TRBJ2-7, reads GAGVSQSPRYKVTKRGQDVALRCDPISGHVSLYWYRQALGQGPEFLTYFNYEAQQDKSGLPNDRFSAERPEGSISTLTIQRTEQRDSAMYRCASSPGLAGVFVYEQYFGPGTRLTVT.

This clone was seen a few times. The read gets to within 3 residues of the CDR3 end, and the germline J gene fills in the rest. V and J are TRBV11-2 and TRBJ2-7, with D tentatively TRBD1 or TRBD2 (5 bases each). Trimming removed 4 bases from V and 6 bases from J, with 7 bases in between. Germline V gene sequence: CDR1 SGHAT, CDR2 FQNNGV. The CDR3 has 11 amino acids. The sequenced CDR3 bases are TGTGCCAGCAGCTCGAGGGGCGAG. Translating gives CASSSRGE. The whole CDR3 is CASSSRGEQYF.

For this clone: The read is 3 residues too short to cover the CDR3 end, so that end is filled in from the germline J gene. The V gene is TRBV11-1, the J gene TRBJ1-2, with 7 positions matching TRBD1. Germline V CDR1 and CDR2: SGHAT, FQDESV (reference sequence). The CDR3 runs 13 residues. Here the CDR3 reads CASSPRQGGGYTF. The sequenced CDR3 bases are TGTGCCAGCAGCCCTCGACAGGGCGGCGGC.